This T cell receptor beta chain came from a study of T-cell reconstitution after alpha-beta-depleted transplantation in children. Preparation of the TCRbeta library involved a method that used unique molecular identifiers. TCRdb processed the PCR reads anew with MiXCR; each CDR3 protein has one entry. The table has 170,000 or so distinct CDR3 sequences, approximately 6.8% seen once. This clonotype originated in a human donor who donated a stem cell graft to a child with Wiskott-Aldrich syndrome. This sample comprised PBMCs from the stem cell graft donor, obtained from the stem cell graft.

The CDR3 nucleotides read TGCGCCAGCAGTCCCCGGTGGGAACCCTCCTACGAGCAGTACTTC. Translation gives CASSPRWEPSYEQYF. The chain employs TRBV23-1 and TRBJ2-7; D is unresolved. TRBV23-1 is annotated as an ORF whose role is uncertain. This CDR3 spans 15 amino acids. V lost 4 bases and J 0 bases, leaving 13 bases between the germline ends.